The 8 T cell receptor beta chains reported below all come from one sample, sequenced in a study of shared clonotypes between healthy human individuals. Naive CD8 cells comprised CD45RO-negative, CCR7-positively selected cells, excluding terminally differentiated effector memory CD45RA+ cells. The assay was immunoSEQ multiplex PCR, and TCRdb's table has in-frame clones only and misses some. The sample holds 560,000 or so clones, around 96% seen once. The sample comprised naive CD8+ T cells sorted from blood. All receptors derive from a woman in her 30s in good health.

The chain carries TRBV5-6 and TRBJ1-5, with D unclear. The CDR3 extends over 18 amino acids. CDR1 and CDR2 (germline): SGHDT, YYEEEE. V lost 2 bases to trimming and J lost 0 bases, with 18 bases between them. The CDR3 region has the DNA TGTGCCAGCAGCTTCTTCTCTTGGGCGGACGATAGCAATCAGCCCCAGCATTTT. It encodes CASSFFSWADDSNQPQHF. Full variable domain (remainder filled in from reference TRBV5-6 and TRBJ1-5): DAGVTQSPTHLIKTRGQQVTLRCSPKSGHDTVSWYQQALGQGPQFIFQYYEEEERQRGNFPDRFSGHQFPNYSSELNVNALLLGDSALYLCASSFFSWADDSNQPQHFGDGTRLSIL.

This chain links TRBV5-1 with TRBJ2-7; D is tentatively TRBD1 or TRBD2 (6 bases each). The CDR3 sequence is 18 residues long. From germline, CDR1 is SGHRS and CDR2 YFSETQ. V lost 0 bases, J lost 0 bases, and 19 bases lay in between. The CDR3 sequence: CASSLGFRGPETSYEQYF. CDR3 nucleotides: TGCGCCAGCAGCTTGGGTTTTCGGGGGCCAGAAACCTCCTACGAGCAGTACTTC.

The V call is TRBV25-1, the J call TRBJ1-1; no clear D. The CDR3 is 14 amino acids. Germline CDR1 reads MGHDK; CDR2 reads SYGVNS. Trimming left V 4 bases short and J 3 bases short, with 12 bases between. CDR3 nucleotides: TGTGCCAGCAGTGGAGTTTATGTAGACACTGAAGCTTTCTTT. Its protein is CASSGVYVDTEAFF.

This rearrangement joins TRBV9 to TRBJ1-2, with TRBD1 identical over 9 bases. The germline gives CDR1 SGDLS, CDR2 YYNGEE. The CDR3 is made up of 16 amino acids. V trimming: 3 bases; J trimming: 4 bases; junction bases outside the gene matches: 10. CDR3: CASSARLGQGSYGYTF. CDR3 DNA sequence: TGTGCCAGCAGCGCCCGGCTCGGACAGGGGAGCTATGGCTACACCTTC.

For the CDR3, the DNA is TGTGCCAGCAGTCCGATACAAGGCTCTGAAGCTTTCTTT. This codes for CASSPIQGSEAFF. The chain combines TRBV27 with TRBJ1-1; D is uncertain. Trimming removed 5 bases from V and 6 bases from J, with 13 bases in between. Germline CDR1 and CDR2: MNHEY and SMNVEV (reference sequence). This CDR3 comprises 13 residues.

This clone was recorded only once. The chain's CDR3 is CASSQETSGSEEQFF. The CDR3 bases are TGCGCCAGCAGCCAAGAGACTAGCGGATCGGAAGAGCAGTTCTTC. This sequence joins TRBV4-1 and TRBJ2-1; 9 bases fit TRBD2. After removal of 0 bases from V and 10 bases from J, the junction contained 7 bases not matched to a gene. In germline, CDR1 is MGHRA, CDR2 YSYEKL. The CDR3 length is 15 residues.

The chain links TRBV29-1 to TRBJ1-1, with 9 bases lining up with TRBD1. The CDR3 has 15 residues. The ends lost 5 bases at V and 0 bases at J; junction bases unmatched: 7. CDR1 and CDR2 (germline): SQVTM, ANQGSEA. The CDR3 here is CSVPDRGVMNTEAFF. CDR3 sequence (DNA): TGCAGCGTTCCCGACAGGGGGGTCATGAACACTGAAGCTTTCTTT.

V is TRBV2 and J is TRBJ2-2; 7 bases fit TRBD2. The CDR3 is 18 residues long. CDR1 and CDR2 from the germline V gene are SNHLY and FYNNEI. V lost 2 bases, J lost 3 bases, and 12 bases stayed unmatched. Here the CDR3 DNA reads TGTGCCAGCAGTGAAATTGTTTGGCGGGAGAAGGACACCGGGGAGCTGTTTTTT. Protein: CASSEIVWREKDTGELFF.